The 5 T cell receptor beta chains given below trace back to one sample, sequenced in a study of tumor-infiltrating lymphocytes in primary liver carcinoma. Both RNA and DNA were isolated together from roughly 20-30 mg of bulk tissue that had not been sorted. Production of TCR beta cDNA used 400 to 600 ng total RNA together with a constant-region primer. Nested multiplex PCR, run for three rounds with slightly modified ARM-PCR, yielded TCR beta libraries. Use of TRBV1-TRBV30 forward primers with a C-beta reverse primer characterized the first two PCR rounds, which lasted around 9 cycles each. From the multiplex PCR reads, TCRdb called clonotypes with MiXCR, one entry per CDR3 protein. The sample includes 50,000 to 60,000 distinct CDR3 sequences, around 77% seen only once; the top ten take 24%. The sample taken for sequencing was liver tumor tissue from sampling region 5. Subset noted: tumor region T5, tumor centre. The receptors were gathered from a man aged 35 to 55 with primary liver carcinoma and hepatitis B virus infection.

The rearrangement links TRBV11-2 to TRBJ2-2; the D call may be TRBD1 or TRBD2 (5 bases each). This CDR3 comprises 15 residues. V lost 4 bases to trimming and J lost 8 bases, with 17 bases between them. Per the germline V gene, CDR1 is SGHAT and CDR2 is FQNNGV. The CDR3: CASSSAPGRTGELFF. CDR3 bases: TGTGCCAGCAGCTCAGCCCCGGGACGGACAGGGGAGCTGTTTTTT.

This clonotype was seen ten or more times. The V call is TRBV12-3 or TRBV12-4, the J call TRBJ2-2; no reliable D call. The CDR3 is 16 amino acids. The V end lost 5 bases, the J end lost 0 bases, and 13 bases lay between the germline ends. CDR3 protein: CASSPRRRTNTGELFF. The DNA for the CDR3 is TGTGCCAGCAGTCCCCGGCGGCGGACGAACACCGGGGAGCTGTTTTTT.

Remarks on this clonotype: Since a much larger clone is just one base distant, this may be a read error. J is TRBJ1-6 and V is TRBV20-1; the match to TRBD1 covers 7 bases. Germline CDR1 DFQATT, CDR2 SNEGSKA (reference sequence). The length of the CDR3 is 12 residues. The CDR3 spells CSANRGNSHLHF. In DNA, the CDR3 is TGCAGTGCAAACAGGGGAAATTCACACCTCCACTTT.

This clonotype was observed once. The chain uses TRBV7-8 and TRBJ2-3; possibly TRBD1 for D (6 bases). Between the trimmed V and J ends, which lost 0 bases and 15 bases, there was a span of 22 bases. This CDR3 region has 15 residues. CDR1 is SGHVS, CDR2 FQNEAQ, per germline. CDR3 in DNA: TGTGCCAGCAGCTTAGCCCCAGACAGGATAATAGTGCAATATTTT. Translation: CASSLAPDRIIVQYF.

V usage is TRBV29-1 and J usage is TRBJ1-2; D unresolved. V lost 8 bases and J 12 bases, leaving 16 bases between the germline ends. CDR3 length: 10 amino acids. Germline-derived CDR1 and CDR2 are SQVTM and ANQGSEA. As DNA, the CDR3 is TGCAGCTCTCAGGATGGAGGCCACACCTTC. This gives the protein CSSQDGGHTF.